This is a list of T cell receptor beta chains from one sample in a study of chemoradiotherapy in HPV16-positive cancers. Libraries were prepared by immunoSEQ multiplex PCR; TCRdb keeps only in-frame clonotypes and omits some of them. The sample holds over a thousand clones, approximately 72% seen once. The sequenced sample was tumor tissue, obtained from a patient who underwent chemoradiotherapy. Receptor source: a human donor with HPV-associated anogenital cancer. Both conserved end residues are part of each CDR3. A D gene is named only where the DNA matches it firmly. Rows give clone size only sometimes, using once, few, many, or a class for an expanded clone.

>TRBJ2-7|.|.|TRBV5-1
TGCGCCAGCAGCTTGTCTCCGACCTTCAGCTCCTACGAGCAGTACTTC
CASSLSPTFSSYEQYF
>TRBJ1-3|.|.|TRBV10-3
TGTGCCACCAGAGCTCTGGGAAACACCATATATTTT
CATRALGNTIYF
>TRBJ1-1|.|.|TRBV6-6
TGTGCCAGCAGTTACTTGCCCGGGGGCAACACTGAAGCTTTCTTT
CASSYLPGGNTEAFF
>TRBJ2-3|.|.|TRBV5-1
TGCGCCAGCAGCTTGGGGGTAGGGGGGAGCACAGATACGCAGTATTTT
CASSLGVGGSTDTQYF
>TRBJ1-5|.|TRBD1|TRBV4-1
TGCGCCAGCAGCTGGGACAGGGACCTCAATCAGCCCCAGCATTTT
CASSWDRDLNQPQHF
>TRBJ2-7|.|TRBD1|TRBV2
TGTGCCAGCAGTGAAGGGCACCCGGGACAGACCTACGAGCAGTACTTC
CASSEGHPGQTYEQYF
>TRBJ1-1|few|.|TRBV5-6
TGTGCCAGCAGCTTTACGGACCTTGAAGCTTTCTTT
CASSFTDLEAFF
>TRBJ2-3|.|.|TRBV7-2
TGTGCCAGCAGCTTAATGGCGGAAACAGATACGCAGTATTTT
CASSLMAETDTQYF
>TRBJ1-6|.|.|TRBV18
TGTGCCAGCTCACCATCCAGACTCGGCAGTGGTTCACCCCTCCACTTT
CASSPSRLGSGSPLHF
>TRBJ2-7|few|TRBD1|TRBV27
TGTGCCAGCAGTTTACAGGGGGCCAACTACGAGCAGTACTTC
CASSLQGANYEQYF
>TRBJ1-5|.|.|TRBV11-2
TGTGCCAGCAGCTTGATAGGGCCTGGGCAGGGGAGGCAGCCCCAGCATTTT
CASSLIGPGQGRQPQHF
>TRBJ2-5|.|.|TRBV2
TGTGCCAGCGGCCGGGACAACCAAGAGACCCAGTACTTC
CASGRDNQETQYF
>TRBJ2-7|.|.|TRBV5-5
TGTGCCAGCAGCCCTAATACCTACGAGCAGTACTTC
CASSPNTYEQYF
>TRBJ1-2|.|TRBD1|TRBV27
TGTGCCAGCAGTTTAGACCGGGACAGGGGGCTTCTGGGTGGCTACACCTTC
CASSLDRDRGLLGGYTF
>TRBJ1-5|few|.|TRBV28
TGTGCCAGCAGTTTAATCCTGGTTCGCAATCAGCCCCAGCATTTT
CASSLILVRNQPQHF
>TRBJ1-1|.|.|TRBV9
TGTGCCAGCAGCTTCCGGTTGAACACTGAAGCTTTCTTT
CASSFRLNTEAFF
>TRBJ1-5|.|.|TRBV6-4
TGTGCCAGCAGCGAGCTCCAGAACAATCAGCCCCAGCATTTT
CASSELQNNQPQHF
>TRBJ2-7|.|.|TRBV6-5
TGTGCCAGCTGGGGGCACGGGGGCTACGAGCAGTACTTC
CASWGHGGYEQYF
>TRBJ1-3|.|TRBD1|TRBV29-1
TGCAGCGTTGGGGGGTCTACAGGGGCTGATGGAAACACCATATATTTT
CSVGGSTGADGNTIYF
>TRBJ1-2|.|.|TRBV10-3
TGTGCCAGCAGTGACGGGACTCCCGGCGGAGGCTACACCTTC
CASSDGTPGGGYTF
>TRBJ2-7|.|.|TRBV7-9
TGTGCCAGCAGCTTAGATACAAGGTTGTTGGACTTC
CASSLDTRLLDF
>TRBJ2-7|.|TRBD1|TRBV6-5
TGTGCCAGCAGTTACTCGGGACAGGGGGCCTACGAGCAGTACTTC
CASSYSGQGAYEQYF
>TRBJ2-7|.|TRBD1|TRBV29-1
TGCAGCGTTGAAAAAACAGGGGGCGAAAGCGAGCAGTACTTC
CSVEKTGGESEQYF
>TRBJ2-7|once|.|TRBV4-3
TGCGCCAGCAGCCAATACCGGGCAGGGGACTACGATCAGTACTTC
CASSQYRAGDYDQYF
>TRBJ2-7|.|.|TRBV9
TGTGCCAGCAGCCCGAGTCCAGCGGATCCTTACGAGCAGTACTTC
CASSPSPADPYEQYF
>TRBJ2-7|.|TRBD2|TRBV10-3
TGTGCCACACGGACTAGCGGGGTCTACGAGCAGTACTTC
CATRTSGVYEQYF
>TRBJ2-1|once|TRBD1|TRBV9
TGTGCCAGCACCCCCGGGACAGGGTACAGCAATGAGCAGTTCTTC
CASTPGTGYSNEQFF
>TRBJ1-5|few|TRBD1|TRBV6-4
TGTGCCAGCAGGCTGGACAGGAAAAATCAGCCCCAGCATTTT
CASRLDRKNQPQHF
>TRBJ1-2|.|.|TRBV10-3
TGTGCCATCAGTGAGGGACAGAACTATGGCTACACCTTC
CAISEGQNYGYTF
>TRBJ1-2|.|.|TRBV9
TGTGCCAGCAGCCCGCGGGGCACCTTC
CASSPRGTF
>TRBJ2-5|once|TRBD1|TRBV4-1
TGCGCCAGCAGCCAAGATCCGGGACAGGGACAAGAGACCCAGTACTTC
CASSQDPGQGQETQYF
>TRBJ2-1|.|.|TRBV2
TGTGCCAGCAGGAAGCGCCGGGACCCCCCGAGGAATGAGCAGTTCTTC
CASRKRRDPPRNEQFF
>TRBJ1-2|.|TRBD1|TRBV5-1
TGCGCCAGCAGCCCGGACCCCGGGACAGGGGGTGGCTACACCTTC
CASSPDPGTGGGYTF
>TRBJ2-7|.|.|TRBV6-1
TGTGCCAGCAGTGGAATCCCCTACGAGCAGTACTTC
CASSGIPYEQYF
>TRBJ1-5|.|.|TRBV29-1
TGCAGCGTTAACTGGGCGAGCAATCAGCCCCAGCATTTT
CSVNWASNQPQHF
>TRBJ1-2|.|TRBD1|TRBV7-9
TGTGCCAGCAGCTCAACTCCGGGACAGCTTGCCTATGGCTACACCTTC
CASSSTPGQLAYGYTF
>TRBJ2-1|.|TRBD2|TRBV7-8
TGTGCCAGCAGCTTACTGGGACTAGCGGGAGGCAATGAGCAGTTCTTC
CASSLLGLAGGNEQFF
>TRBJ2-7|.|.|TRBV7-9
TGTGCCAGCAGCTTATCTAGACGGATCTACGAGCAGTACTTC
CASSLSRRIYEQYF
>TRBJ2-7|once|TRBD2|TRBV28
TGTGCCAGCAGTTTGACGACTAGCGGGCAAGACGGACAGTACTTC
CASSLTTSGQDGQYF
>TRBJ1-1|.|.|TRBV7-6
TGTGCCAGCAGTCCTATCCCGGACGGAAACACTGAAGCTTTCTTT
CASSPIPDGNTEAFF
>TRBJ2-1|.|.|TRBV4-1
TGCGCCAGCAGCCAAGGACAGGACAATGAGCAGTTCTTC
CASSQGQDNEQFF
>TRBJ2-7|.|.|TRBV10-3
TGTGACAACCTCGGACCTAGGGGCGAGCAGTACTTC
CDNLGPRGEQYF
>TRBJ1-1|.|.|TRBV4-2
TGTGCCAGCAGCCAGGCCGGGGGAAGGGATGAAGCTTTCTTT
CASSQAGGRDEAFF
>TRBJ1-1|.|.|TRBV4-3
TGCGCCAGCAGCCAAGAGTCGCAGGGTTTAGGTGAAGCCTTCTTT
CASSQESQGLGEAFF
>TRBJ2-7|.|.|TRBV29-1
TGCAGCGTTGCTGGCTTTTTCTCCTACGAGCAGTACTTC
CSVAGFFSYEQYF
>TRBJ1-6|.|.|TRBV30
TGTGCCTGGAAGTGGCGGGGTTCACCCCTCCACTTT
CAWKWRGSPLHF
>TRBJ2-7|.|TRBD2|TRBV4-1
TGCGCCAGCAGCTATACTAGCGGGCGTTCCTACGAGCAGTACTTC
CASSYTSGRSYEQYF
>TRBJ1-1|few|.|TRBV25-1
TGTGCCAGCGGCATGTCTTTGAACACTGAAGCTTTCTTT
CASGMSLNTEAFF
>TRBJ1-1|few|.|TRBV29-1
TGCAGCGTTGAAGGGACAGCCTTAGGGACTGAAGCTTTCTTT
CSVEGTALGTEAFF
>TRBJ1-2|.|.|TRBV5-1
TGCGCCAGCAGCCCATGGGGGACGGATCCTAACTATGGCTACACCTTC
CASSPWGTDPNYGYTF
>TRBJ1-6|.|TRBD1|TRBV6-5
TGTGCCAGCAGTGGAGACAGGGCCCACTATTCACCCCTCCACTTT
CASSGDRAHYSPLHF
>TRBJ1-4|.|TRBD1|TRBV7-9
TGTGCCAGCAGCCGCGACAGGGGGCAAAATGAAAAACTGTTTTTT
CASSRDRGQNEKLFF
>TRBJ1-5|.|.|TRBV6-1
TGTGCCAGCAGGTATAGGGCTAGCAATCAGCCCCAGCATTTT
CASRYRASNQPQHF
>TRBJ2-7|.|TRBD2|TRBV27
TGTGCCAGCAGGCTTCGACTAGCGGGAGAGAACGAGCAGTACTTC
CASRLRLAGENEQYF